The present T cell receptor beta chain was sequenced within a study of blood T cell repertoires in COVID-19. Overall study context: From T cells, B-cell-depleted T cells, or PBMCs came the material, which was cDNA or gDNA.

This clone was observed a single time. Methods used by the authors: For nucleated cells, counts were estimated from reference gene primer amplification. This table comes from immunoSEQ multiplex PCR, and its TCRdb copy is limited to in-frame clones, with some not included. The DNA was the basis for D and trimming; V, J and clone size are from that table. The data show 200,000 or so clones, approximately 84% seen once. This TCR came from a human donor with acute or convalescent COVID-19. The donor label of this sample is uncertain. Sequencing was carried out using peripheral blood.

The CDR3 sequence is CSAGKGDEKLFF. The DNA for the CDR3 is TGCAGCGCGGGGAAGGGAGATGAAAAACTGTTTTTT. The chain links TRBV29-1 to TRBJ1-4; no clear D gene. The germline gives CDR1 SQVTM, CDR2 ANQGSEA. Trimming stripped 7 bases from V and 6 bases from J, with 12 bases between. The CDR3 runs 12 residues.